This T cell receptor beta chain was observed in a study of cytotoxic CD8 clonotypes in ibrutinib-treated CLL. Regarding the study as a whole: An increase in clonality occurred at ibrutinib response, followed by a return toward baseline at progression. Sampling schedules were unmatched across sustained-remission and progressing patients.

TCRdb's table, derived via immunoSEQ multiplex PCR, lists solely in-frame clones and lacks some. The sample lists under 150,000 clones, around 80% occurring once. Losses at the gene ends were 3 bases for V and 4 bases for J; bases not matched to a gene: 5. The CDR3 loop spans 14 amino acids. CDR1 LNHNV and CDR2 YYDKDF come from the germline V gene (reference sequence). A word on this clone: What it binds is not known.

The rearrangement links TRBV15 to TRBJ2-5; 7 bases are a match to TRBD1. The receptor was isolated from a human donor with chronic lymphocytic leukemia. This material consisted of PBMCs, taken after 36 months of ibrutinib treatment. The CDR3 sequence: CATSSSGTVETQYF. The CDR3 bases are TGTGCCACCAGCAGCTCCGGGACAGTAGAGACCCAGTACTTC.